The 9 T cell receptor beta chains below come from one sample, sequenced in a study of CD8 T cells in Susac syndrome. When the RNA was reverse transcribed, random hexamers were used with an input of roughly 0.45 to 1 ug. TCRdb redid the calling of the immunoSEQ multiplex PCR reads with MiXCR, one entry per CDR3 protein. In the table there are around 18,000 distinct CDR3 sequences, 85% to 95% of which are singletons. Sample: CD8+ T cells from PBMCs. The receptors were gathered from a human donor in good health.

The rearrangement links TRBV25-1 to TRBJ1-1; D uncertain. The germline V gene encodes CDR1 MGHDK and CDR2 SYGVNS. The CDR3 runs 14 residues. V dropped 1 base and J dropped 1 base, with 7 bases sitting between them. The CDR3: CASSELGSNTEAFF. The DNA of the CDR3 is TGTGCCAGCAGTGAATTGGGTTCGAACACTGAAGCTTTCTTT. Combining the CDR3 with reference TRBV25-1 and TRBJ1-1 gives the whole variable domain EADIYQTPRYLVIGTGKKITLECSQTMGHDKMYWYQQDPGMELHLIHYSYGVNSTEKGDLSSESTVSRIRTEHFPLTLESARPSHTSQYLCASSELGSNTEAFFGQGTRLTVV.

J is TRBJ2-4 and V is TRBV15, with no clear D. This CDR3 comprises 15 residues. V dropped 4 bases and J dropped 0 bases, with 10 bases sitting between them. The germline V gene has CDR1 LNHNV and CDR2 YYDKDF (reference sequence). The CDR3 here is CATSTQQLAKNIQYF. CDR3 nucleotide sequence: TGTGCCACCAGCACTCAACAGTTAGCCAAAAACATTCAGTACTTC.

V gene TRBV7-6 combines with J gene TRBJ2-1; 7 bases line up with TRBD2. Unmatched junction bases numbered 7, after V lost 5 bases and J lost 9 bases. The V gene's germline CDR1 is SGHVS and CDR2 FNYEAQ. The CDR3 sequence is 13 residues long. The DNA of the CDR3 is TGTGCCAGCAGCCTAGGACTAGTCAGTGAGCAGTTCTTC. This codes for CASSLGLVSEQFF. Looking up the rest from reference TRBV7-6 and TRBJ2-1 gives the full variable domain: GAGVSQSPRYKVTKRGQDVALRCDPISGHVSLYWYRQALGQGPEFLTYFNYEAQQDKSGLPNDRFSAERPEGSISTLTIQRTEQRDSAMYRCASSLGLVSEQFFGPGTRLTVL.

This chain uses TRBV29-1 with TRBJ1-2; TRBD1 might be the D (5 bases). Germline V gene sequence: CDR1 SQVTM, CDR2 ANQGSEA. With 4 bases removed from V and 4 bases from J, the gap between germline ends came to 13 bases. This CDR3 spans 13 amino acids. The DNA of the CDR3 is TGCAGCGTTGGACACGGGGCTAGCTATGGCTACACCTTC. This gives the protein CSVGHGASYGYTF.

The chain carries TRBV23-1 and TRBJ1-2; D gene ambiguous. TRBV23-1 is classed as an ORF, of uncertain function. Deletions cut 7 bases from V and 4 bases from J, with 16 bases between. The CDR3 has 14 amino acids. CDR3 coding DNA: TGCGCCAGCAACACACCGGGTAGAATCTATGGCTACACCTTC. Translating it yields CASNTPGRIYGYTF.

This chain connects TRBV3-1 to TRBJ2-1, with TRBD2 identical over 11 bases. V was pared by 6 bases and J by 5 bases, with 6 bases of the junction left unmatched. CDR1 is LGHDT, CDR2 YNNKEL, per germline (reference sequence). The CDR3 is 15 residues long. The CDR3, as DNA: TGTGCCAGCAGTCCGGGACTAGCGGACAACAATGAGCAGTTCTTC. Translation: CASSPGLADNNEQFF.

This clonotype was recorded only once. The chain joins TRBV7-3 to TRBJ2-6, with 8 bases aligning to TRBD1. The germline CDR1 and CDR2 sequences are SGHTA and FQGTGA. V lost 5 bases to trimming and J lost 0 bases; unmatched junction nucleotides: 15. The CDR3 extends over 20 amino acids. The CDR3 DNA sequence: TGTGCCAGCAGCGCGGGGACAGGAGACTCCATCAGCTCTGGGGCCAACGTCCTGACTTTC. This sequence encodes CASSAGTGDSISSGANVLTF.

The genes are TRBV28 and TRBJ1-2; a possible D gene is TRBD1 (5 bases). CDR1 is MDHEN, CDR2 SYDVKM, per germline. The CDR3 covers 17 residues. V was trimmed by 2 bases and J by 0 bases, leaving 16 bases between them. CDR3 in amino acids: CASSLGDLSGANYGYTF. The CDR3, as DNA: TGTGCCAGCAGTTTAGGGGACCTTTCTGGGGCTAACTATGGCTACACCTTC.

The V and J genes are TRBV6-1 and TRBJ1-1, with 8 bases identical to TRBD1. The CDR3 totals 16 residues. Germline lookup yields CDR1 MNHNS and CDR2 SASEGT. After removal of 6 bases from V and 0 bases from J, the junction contained 9 bases not matched to a gene. The CDR3 DNA reads TGTGCCAGCAGCAGAACCCCGGGACAGGTGAACACTGAAGCTTTCTTT. It translates to CASSRTPGQVNTEAFF.